The 19 T cell receptor beta chains reported below all come from one sample, sequenced in a study of T cell clones after liver transplantation. The table came from immunoSEQ multiplex PCR; TCRdb's copy has only in-frame clones and leaves some out. This repertoire shows around 76,000 clones, about four fifths found once; its top ten account for about 0.79%. Sequencing used CD4+ T cells from blood, obtained 12 months after liver transplant. Receptors originate from a human patient who received a liver transplant. The graft donor may have given rise to some T cells.

The rearrangement links TRBV5-1 to TRBJ1-5, with 8 bases lining up with TRBD1. CDR3 length: 17 residues. The V segment lost 5 bases and the J segment 2 bases; nucleotides outside the gene matches: 12. Germline lookup yields CDR1 SGHRS and CDR2 YFSETQ. In DNA form, the CDR3 reads TGCGCCAGCAGTCCCGGGACAGGATCCCCTGGCAATCAGCCCCAGCATTTT. It yields the protein CASSPGTGSPGNQPQHF. Together with reference TRBV5-1 and TRBJ1-5, the CDR3 gives the full variable domain: KAGVTQTPRYLIKTRGQQVTLSCSPISGHRSVSWYQQTPGQGLQFLFEYFSETQRNKGNFPGRFSGRQFSNSRSEMNVSTLELGDSALYLCASSPGTGSPGNQPQHFGDGTRLSIL.

A few counts support this clone. The genes are TRBV28 and TRBJ2-7; D might be TRBD2 (8 bases). Trimming removed 4 bases at V and 5 bases at J, with 15 bases between. The CDR3 loop spans 14 amino acids. Looked up from germline, CDR1 is MDHEN and CDR2 is SYDVKM. The CDR3 DNA reads as TGTGCCAGCAGTTCGGGAGGGGGCCCCCACGAGCAGTACTTC. This encodes CASSSGGGPHEQYF.

The chain employs TRBV4-3 and TRBJ2-2; 8 bases map to TRBD2. The germline V gene has CDR1 LGHNA and CDR2 YSLEER. V shed 1 base and J 3 bases; nucleotides not matched to a gene: 4. This CDR3 has 16 residues. In nucleotides, the CDR3 is TGCGCCAGCAGCCAAGGCCGGCGGGAGGACACCGGGGAGCTGTTTTTT. Amino acid sequence: CASSQGRREDTGELFF.

The rearrangement uses TRBV27 and TRBJ2-6; D gene uncertain. Germline CDR1 reads MNHEY; CDR2 reads SMNVEV (reference sequence). The CDR3 totals 12 residues. Trimming took off 4 bases at V and 2 bases at J, with 0 bases between the two ends. CDR3 DNA: TGTGCCAGCAGTTCTGGGGCCAACGTCCTGACTTTC. As protein: CASSSGANVLTF. Full variable domain (remainder filled in from reference TRBV27 and TRBJ2-6): EAQVTQNPRYLITVTGKKLTVTCSQNMNHEYMSWYRQDPGLGLRQIYYSMNVEVTDKGDVPEGYKVSRKEKRNFPLILESPSPNQTSLYFCASSSGANVLTFGAGSRLTVL.

This chain joins TRBV28 and TRBJ1-5, with 9 nucleotides matching TRBD1. Unmatched junction bases numbered 3, after V lost 3 bases and J lost 6 bases. Germline V gives CDR1 MDHEN, CDR2 SYDVKM. This CDR3 has 14 amino acids. CDR3 loop: CASSLMTGGQPQHF. As DNA, the CDR3 is TGTGCCAGCAGTTTGATGACAGGGGGTCAGCCCCAGCATTTT.

This chain links TRBV9 with TRBJ2-5; either TRBD1 or TRBD2 may fit D (6 bases each). CDR1 SGDLS and CDR2 YYNGEE come from the germline V gene. The V and J ends lost 0 bases and 2 bases respectively, with 17 bases between them. This CDR3 is built from 17 residues. The CDR3 here is CASSVAPGGGVQETQYF. CDR3 sequence (DNA): TGTGCCAGCAGCGTAGCCCCCGGAGGGGGTGTTCAAGAGACCCAGTACTTC.

This rearrangement joins TRBV7-9 to TRBJ2-7; D is possibly TRBD1 (6 bases). The germline V gene encodes CDR1 SEHNR and CDR2 FQNEAQ (reference sequence). Trimming left V 4 bases short and J 0 bases short, with 13 bases between. The CDR3 covers 15 residues. The CDR3 nucleotides read TGTGCCAGCAGCTCCCACAGGGCCTACTCCTACGAGCAGTACTTC. This sequence encodes CASSSHRAYSYEQYF.

This clone was observed a single time. The DNA for the CDR3 is TGTGCCAGCAGCCGACGCGCCTACAATGAGCAGTTCTTC. It yields the protein CASSRRAYNEQFF. The rearrangement links TRBV28 to TRBJ2-1; D uncertain. Germline V gene sequence: CDR1 MDHEN, CDR2 SYDVKM. The CDR3 contains 13 residues. V was shortened by 6 bases and J by 2 bases, with 8 bases between the two germline ends.

J is TRBJ2-5 and V is TRBV12-5; 7 bases line up with TRBD1. The CDR3 has 13 amino acids. CDR1 LGHNT and CDR2 FRNRAP come from the germline V gene. With V trimmed by 1 base and J by 4 bases, 0 bases remained unmatched. CDR3 nucleotides: TGTGCTAGTGGTTTGGCAGGGGGAGAGACCCAGTACTTC. Protein product: CASGLAGGETQYF.

The gene calls are TRBV28 and TRBJ2-1, with TRBD2 identical over 7 bases. CDR3 length: 16 residues. With V trimmed by 6 bases and J by 0 bases, 8 bases remained unmatched. Germline V gene data show CDR1 as MDHEN and CDR2 as SYDVKM. This CDR3 reads CASSASGLLSYNEQFF. The CDR3 nucleotides read TGTGCCAGCAGCGCTAGCGGCTTGCTCTCCTACAATGAGCAGTTCTTC.

The chain joins TRBV9 to TRBJ2-3, with 11 bases identical to TRBD2. Looked up from germline, CDR1 is SGDLS and CDR2 is YYNGEE. V lost 3 bases to trimming and J lost 6 bases; unmatched junction nucleotides: 9. This CDR3 comprises 16 residues. The CDR3 DNA reads as TGTGCCAGCAGCGGGTCTAGCGGGAGGCCACCGGATACGCAGTATTTT. Its translation is CASSGSSGRPPDTQYF.

The J gene is TRBJ1-5, the V gene TRBV28; no reliable D call. This CDR3 is built from 13 residues. From germline, CDR1 is MDHEN and CDR2 SYDVKM. V was shortened by 4 bases and J by 0 bases, with 4 bases between the two germline ends. The CDR3 spells CASSSYSNQPQHF. CDR3 DNA: TGTGCCAGCAGTTCTTATAGCAATCAGCCCCAGCATTTT.

CDR3 bases: TGTGCCAGCAGCTTGGTCGCGATAGACACCGGGGAGCTGTTTTTT. This translates into CASSLVAIDTGELFF. This rearrangement joins TRBV5-6 to TRBJ2-2; D is ambiguous. The CDR3 totals 15 residues. Germline V gene data show CDR1 as SGHDT and CDR2 as YYEEEE. Trimming removed 0 bases at V and 3 bases at J, with 9 bases between.

The chain combines TRBV5-1 with TRBJ2-7, with D possibly being TRBD1 (6 bases). CDR3 size: 12 residues. The V and J ends lost 3 bases and 4 bases respectively, with 8 bases between them. Germline-derived CDR1 and CDR2 are SGHRS and YFSETQ. The CDR3 region has the DNA TGCGCCAGCAGCTCGGACAGTTACGAGCAGTACTTC. It is translated as CASSSDSYEQYF.

This sequence joins TRBV28 and TRBJ2-7, with D unclear. The CDR3 has 12 amino acids. Germline V gene lookup returns CDR1 MDHEN and CDR2 SYDVKM. Trimming took off 6 bases at V and 0 bases at J, with 6 bases between the two ends. This CDR3 reads CASRAFSYEQYF. The CDR3 DNA sequence: TGTGCCAGCAGGGCATTCTCCTACGAGCAGTACTTC.

The CDR3, as DNA: TGTGCCAGCTCACCATTGGCAGGGGGCGCGGATGAGCAGTTCTTC. Translating gives CASSPLAGGADEQFF. The V and J genes are TRBV18 and TRBJ2-1, with 8 bases aligning to TRBD1. Germline CDR1 and CDR2: KGHSH and LQKENI. The CDR3 sequence is 15 residues long. Germline trimming cut 2 bases from V and 8 bases from J; bases unmatched to any gene: 8.

The chain has TRBV7-2 and TRBJ2-7; TRBD1 agrees at 8 bases. The CDR3 consists of 16 residues. With 0 bases clipped from V and 4 bases from J, the junction kept 8 bases outside the gene matches. CDR1 SGHTA and CDR2 FQGNSA come from the germline V gene. In DNA, the CDR3 is TGTGCCAGCAGCTTAGCCTCAGGGGGCGTCAGGTACGAGCAGTACTTC. This gives the protein CASSLASGGVRYEQYF.

CDR3 DNA sequence: TGCGCCAGCAGCTCCCAAAATTCTAACACTGAAGCTTTCTTT. Its protein is CASSSQNSNTEAFF. The chain combines TRBV5-1 with TRBJ1-1; unclear D gene. CDR3 length: 14 residues. Germline CDR1 and CDR2: SGHRS and YFSETQ. V gave up 3 bases and J gave up 2 bases, with 11 bases separating them.

The chain recombines TRBV11-2 with TRBJ1-5; 9 nucleotides align to TRBD1. This CDR3 comprises 15 residues. From germline, CDR1 is SGHAT and CDR2 FQNNGV. Trimming removed 4 bases from V and 4 bases from J; junction bases left unmatched: 5. The CDR3 here is CASSSGTGPNQPQHF. CDR3 DNA: TGTGCCAGCAGCTCGGGGACAGGGCCTAATCAGCCCCAGCATTTT.